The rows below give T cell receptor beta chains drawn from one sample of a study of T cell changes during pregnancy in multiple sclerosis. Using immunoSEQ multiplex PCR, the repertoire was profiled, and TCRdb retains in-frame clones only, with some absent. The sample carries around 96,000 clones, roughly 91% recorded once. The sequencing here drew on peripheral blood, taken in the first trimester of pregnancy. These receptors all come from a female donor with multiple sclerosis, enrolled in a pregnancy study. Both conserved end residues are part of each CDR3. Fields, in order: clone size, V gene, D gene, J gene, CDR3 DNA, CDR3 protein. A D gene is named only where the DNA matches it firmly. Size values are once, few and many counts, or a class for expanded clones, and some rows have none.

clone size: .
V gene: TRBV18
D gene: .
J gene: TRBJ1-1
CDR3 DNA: TGTGCCAGCTCACCACCGAACCTGAGGAACACTGAAGCTTTCTTT
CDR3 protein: CASSPPNLRNTEAFF

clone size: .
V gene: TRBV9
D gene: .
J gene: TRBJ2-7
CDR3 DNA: TGTGCCAGCAGCGTGGAGGGTAGCTCCTACGAGCAGTACTTC
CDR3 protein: CASSVEGSSYEQYF

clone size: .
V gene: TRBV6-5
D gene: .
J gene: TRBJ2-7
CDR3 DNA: TGTGCCAGCAGCCCCTTAGTTCCGCACTCCTACGAGCAGTACTTC
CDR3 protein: CASSPLVPHSYEQYF

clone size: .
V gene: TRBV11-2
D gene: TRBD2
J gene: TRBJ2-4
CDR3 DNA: TGTGCCAGCAGCCCCGGGGGACTAGGAGTAGCCAAAAACATTCAGTACTTC
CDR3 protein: CASSPGGLGVAKNIQYF

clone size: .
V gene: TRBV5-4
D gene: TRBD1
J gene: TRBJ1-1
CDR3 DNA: TGTGCCAGCAGCCCCCGCCAGAACACAGGGGGCACTGAAGCTTTCTTT
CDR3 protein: CASSPRQNTGGTEAFF

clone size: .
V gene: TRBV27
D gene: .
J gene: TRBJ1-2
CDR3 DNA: TGTGCCAGCAGCCCGGCAGGTACTGGGTATGGCTACATCTTC
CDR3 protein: CASSPAGTGYGYIF

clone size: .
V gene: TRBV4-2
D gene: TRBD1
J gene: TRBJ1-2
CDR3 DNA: TGTGCCAGCAGCCAAGAACAGGGGAACTATGGCTACACCTTC
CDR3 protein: CASSQEQGNYGYTF

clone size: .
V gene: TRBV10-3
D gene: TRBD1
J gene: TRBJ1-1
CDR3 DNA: TGTGCCATCAGGAAACAGGGGGACACTGAAGCTTTCTTT
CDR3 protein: CAIRKQGDTEAFF

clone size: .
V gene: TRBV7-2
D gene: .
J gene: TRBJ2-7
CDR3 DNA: TGTGCCAGCAGCTTAGCACAGGCAACGCGAGAGCAGTACTTC
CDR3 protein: CASSLAQATREQYF

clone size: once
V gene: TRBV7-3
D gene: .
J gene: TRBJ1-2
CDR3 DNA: TGTGCCAGCAGCTTAGAAGGGGCCAATGGCTACACCTTC
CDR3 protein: CASSLEGANGYTF

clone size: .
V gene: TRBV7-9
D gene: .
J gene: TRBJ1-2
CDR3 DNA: TGTGCCAGCAGCTTCGGGGTTCCGGTAGCTAACTATGGCTACACCTTC
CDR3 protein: CASSFGVPVANYGYTF

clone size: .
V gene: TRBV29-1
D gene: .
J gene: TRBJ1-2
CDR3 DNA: TGCAGCGTTGGATCAGGGGTCCATGGCTACACCTTC
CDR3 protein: CSVGSGVHGYTF

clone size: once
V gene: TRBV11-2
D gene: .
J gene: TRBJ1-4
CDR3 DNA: TGTGCCAGCAGCTTAGGGGGGGAATTGAATGGACTGTTTTTT
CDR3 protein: CASSLGGELNGLFF

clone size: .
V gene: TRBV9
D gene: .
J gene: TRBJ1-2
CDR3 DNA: TGTGCCAGCAGCCCAGCGGAAAAGGCCTATGGCTACACCTTC
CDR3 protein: CASSPAEKAYGYTF

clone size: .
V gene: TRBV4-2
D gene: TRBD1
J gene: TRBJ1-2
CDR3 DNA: TGTGCCAGCAGCCAAGGGACAGGGGAAGGCTATGGCTACACCTTC
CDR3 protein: CASSQGTGEGYGYTF

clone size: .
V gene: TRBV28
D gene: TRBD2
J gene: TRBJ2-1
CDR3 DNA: TGTGCCAGCAGGGAAAGCGGGGGAGTGTTGAATGAGCAGTTCTTC
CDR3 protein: CASRESGGVLNEQFF

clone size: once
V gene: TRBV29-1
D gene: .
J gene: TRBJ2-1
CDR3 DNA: TGCAGCATGACGGCGACTAGTAGCTCCTACAATGAGCAGTTCTTC
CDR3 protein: CSMTATSSSYNEQFF

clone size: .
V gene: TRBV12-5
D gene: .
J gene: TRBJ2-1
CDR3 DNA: TGTGCTAGTGGTTTGACTCACTACAATGAGCAGTTCTTC
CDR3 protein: CASGLTHYNEQFF

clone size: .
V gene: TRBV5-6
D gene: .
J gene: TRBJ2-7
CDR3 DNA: TGTGCCAGCAGTCGTCAGGATTCCTACGAGCAGTACTTC
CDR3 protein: CASSRQDSYEQYF

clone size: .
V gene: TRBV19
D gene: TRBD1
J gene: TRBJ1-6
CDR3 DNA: TGTGCCAGTAGTATCGGGACAGGGGTTAGTTCACCCCTCCACTTT
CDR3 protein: CASSIGTGVSSPLHF

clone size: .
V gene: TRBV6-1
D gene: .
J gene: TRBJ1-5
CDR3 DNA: TGTGCCAGCAGTGAGTCAATAGGGGGTGTTGAGCCCCAGCATTTT
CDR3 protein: CASSESIGGVEPQHF

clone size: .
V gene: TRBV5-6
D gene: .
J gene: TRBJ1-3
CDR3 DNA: TGTGCCAGCAGCTTCAGTCGGGAGGGTGGAAACACCATATATTTT
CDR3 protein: CASSFSREGGNTIYF

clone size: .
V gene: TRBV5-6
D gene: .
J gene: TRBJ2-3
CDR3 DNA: TGTGCCAGCCGAACCGGAGATACGCAGTATTTT
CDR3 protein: CASRTGDTQYF

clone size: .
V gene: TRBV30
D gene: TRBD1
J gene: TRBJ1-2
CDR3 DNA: TGTGCCTGGAGTGTCCGCCGGGACAGCCGCCTCCCCTATGGCTACACCTTC
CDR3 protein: CAWSVRRDSRLPYGYTF

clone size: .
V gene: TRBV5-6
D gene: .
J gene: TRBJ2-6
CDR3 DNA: TGTGCCAGCAGCGGAAGACAGCAGGGTTTAAGCTCTGGGGCCAACGTCCTGACTTTC
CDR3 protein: CASSGRQQGLSSGANVLTF

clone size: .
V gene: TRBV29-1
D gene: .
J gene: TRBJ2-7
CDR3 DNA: TGCAGCGTTGAAGGCGGGTACGAGCAGTACTTC
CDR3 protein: CSVEGGYEQYF

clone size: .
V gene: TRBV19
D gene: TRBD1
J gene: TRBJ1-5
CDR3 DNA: TGTGCCAGTAGTACTATGACAGGGGGCAATCAGCCCCAGCATTTT
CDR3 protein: CASSTMTGGNQPQHF

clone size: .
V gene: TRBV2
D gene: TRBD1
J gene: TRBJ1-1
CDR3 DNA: TGTGCCAGCAGTGAAAGGACAGGCCCCTTGAACACTGAAGCTTTCTTT
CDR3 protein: CASSERTGPLNTEAFF

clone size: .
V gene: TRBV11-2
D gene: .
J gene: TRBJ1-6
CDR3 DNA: TGTGCCAGCAGCTTAACAACAGAGTCACCCCTCCACTTT
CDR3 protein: CASSLTTESPLHF

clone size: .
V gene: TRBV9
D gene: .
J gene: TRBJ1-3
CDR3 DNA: TGTGCCAGCAGCGTAGGTTTCAGGGGAACTGGAAACACCATATATTTT
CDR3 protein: CASSVGFRGTGNTIYF

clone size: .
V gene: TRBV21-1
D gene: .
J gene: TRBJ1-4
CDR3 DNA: TGTGCCAGCAGCCCTGGACAGGGGGAGAATGAAAAACTGTTTTTT
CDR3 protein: CASSPGQGENEKLFF

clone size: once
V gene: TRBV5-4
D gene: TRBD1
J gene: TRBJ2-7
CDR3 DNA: TGTGCCAGCAGCGGTGCGGGACAGGGGCCCCACGAGCAGTACTTC
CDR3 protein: CASSGAGQGPHEQYF

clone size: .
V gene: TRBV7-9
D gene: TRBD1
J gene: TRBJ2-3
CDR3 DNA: TGTGCCAGCAGCTCCGGGACAGGGGGAGGCACAGATACGCAGTATTTT
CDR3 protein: CASSSGTGGGTDTQYF

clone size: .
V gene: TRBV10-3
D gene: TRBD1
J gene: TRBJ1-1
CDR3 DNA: TGTGCCATCACCCTACGACAGGGGCGGGGGGGCACTGAAGCTTTCTTT
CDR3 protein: CAITLRQGRGGTEAFF

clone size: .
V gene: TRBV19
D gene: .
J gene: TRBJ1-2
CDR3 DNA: TGTGCCAGTAGTATCGACAGCTATGGCTACACCTTC
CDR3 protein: CASSIDSYGYTF

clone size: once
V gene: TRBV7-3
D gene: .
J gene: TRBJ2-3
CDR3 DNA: TGTGCCAGCAGCCAATTGCGGACAGATACGCAGTATTTT
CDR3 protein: CASSQLRTDTQYF

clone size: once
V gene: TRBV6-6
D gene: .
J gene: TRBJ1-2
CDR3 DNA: TGTGCCAGCAGTTCAGGTACCAACTATGGCTACACCTTC
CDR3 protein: CASSSGTNYGYTF